One sample yielded the 17 T cell receptor beta chains listed below, sequenced in a study of radiation and T cells in renal cell carcinoma (dated by TCRdb to the early 2020s). Reading the label with the study, this specimen's time point is: baseline pretreatment blood. Read against the paper, the sample's treatment or condition label means: 15 Gy SBRT to primary tumor, nephrectomy 4 weeks later. The library was prepared using the immunoSEQ multiplex PCR assay. In its TCRdb copy, this immuneACCESS table keeps in-frame sequences only and misses some clones. Where compared with another copy, unresolved V genes explain less than half of these, and the others have no known cause. The sample table shows some 150,000 clones, and roughly 80% are seen once. The ten largest clones take up around 21% of the sample. The specimen was blood, collected from a patient whose treatment included radiotherapy and nephrectomy. These receptors were obtained from a woman aged 45 to 65 with renal cell carcinoma.

This clone was counted a few times. The chain is built from TRBV28 and TRBJ1-2, with D unresolved. This CDR3 has 13 residues. V was trimmed by 2 bases and J by 7 bases, leaving 11 bases between them. Germline lookup yields CDR1 MDHEN and CDR2 SYDVKM. CDR3 DNA: TGTGCCAGCAGTTTAGGGGTGGAGGGTGGCTACACCTTC. It is translated as CASSLGVEGGYTF.

The rearrangement links TRBV28 to TRBJ1-5; 8 positions agree with TRBD1. V lost 5 bases and J lost 1; bases outside the gene matches: 4. Germline CDR1 is MDHEN and CDR2 is SYDVKM. The CDR3 loop spans 15 amino acids. The CDR3 nucleotides are TGTGCCAGCAGTGGGACAGGACGAAGCAATCAGCCCCAGCATTTT. It specifies CASSGTGRSNQPQHF.

This clone was seen a handful of times. The chain employs TRBV18 and TRBJ1-4; maybe TRBD1 (6 bases). CDR1 KGHSH and CDR2 LQKENI come from the germline V gene. V dropped 0 bases and J dropped 8 bases, with 13 bases sitting between them. This CDR3 is 15 amino acids long. In DNA form, the CDR3 reads TGTGCCAGCTCACCACCGGAAGGGGGGCGAGAAAAACTGTTTTTT. Residues: CASSPPEGGREKLFF.

This chain links TRBV2 with TRBJ1-1; unclear D gene. The CDR3 runs to 13 residues. The ends were cut back, 2 bases at V and 1 base at J, with 5 bases in the middle. CDR1 is SNHLY, CDR2 FYNNEI, per germline. This chain's CDR3 is CASSELENTEAFF. Written as DNA, the CDR3 is TGTGCCAGCAGTGAATTGGAGAACACTGAAGCTTTCTTT.

The V call is TRBV4-3, the J call TRBJ1-2; D possibly corresponds to TRBD1 (6 bases). CDR3 length equals 13 residues. The V gene's germline CDR1 is LGHNA and CDR2 YSLEER. With 0 bases removed from V and 14 bases from J, the gap between germline ends came to 16 bases. The CDR3 DNA follows: TGCGCCAGCAGCCAAGACGACACCACGGACAGTACCTTC. Its translation is CASSQDDTTDSTF.

The chain links TRBV18 to TRBJ1-1; D not resolved. The CDR3 loop spans 14 amino acids. Per the germline V gene, CDR1 is KGHSH and CDR2 is LQKENI. V shed 3 bases and J shed 1 base, with 9 bases lying between them. This CDR3 reads CASSPRAPNTEAFF. For the CDR3, the DNA is TGTGCCAGCTCACCGCGAGCCCCGAACACTGAAGCTTTCTTT.

V usage is TRBV5-8 and J usage is TRBJ1-4; no clear D. V gave up 3 bases and J gave up 7 bases, with 10 bases separating them. Germline values: CDR1 SGHTS, CDR2 YDEGEE. The CDR3 spans 13 residues. This chain's CDR3 is CASSSTGREKLFF. CDR3 in DNA: TGTGCCAGCAGCTCCACCGGCCGTGAAAAACTGTTTTTT.

The chain employs TRBV27 and TRBJ2-7, with 8 nucleotides matching TRBD2. The CDR3 consists of 14 residues. Per germline, CDR1 MNHEY and CDR2 SMNVEV (reference sequence). Unmatched junction bases numbered 6, after V lost 7 bases and J lost 1 base. CDR3 bases: TGTGCCAGCAAGTTGAGCGGGGGTTCCTACGAGCAGTACTTC. Translated: CASKLSGGSYEQYF.

The chain joins TRBV6-5 to TRBJ1-2; no clear D. The CDR3 consists of 11 residues. Germline values: CDR1 MNHEY, CDR2 SVGAGI. Trimming pared 10 bases from V and 4 bases from J, leaving 10 bases between. DNA for the CDR3: TGTGCCACCCGAAGTGGCTATGGCTACACCTTC. Amino acid sequence: CATRSGYGYTF.

The chain joins TRBV7-8 to TRBJ1-1, with D perhaps matching TRBD1 (5 bases). This CDR3 is 15 amino acids long. The germline V gene encodes CDR1 SGHVS and CDR2 FQNEAQ. V shed 2 bases and J shed 4 bases, with 14 bases lying between them. This CDR3 is CASSLNSEGVTEAFF. The CDR3 region has the DNA TGTGCCAGCAGCTTAAACTCGGAAGGGGTCACTGAAGCTTTCTTT.

This rearrangement joins TRBV21-1 to TRBJ2-1; the table's D gene call, TRBD1, was not cross checked with the DNA. TRBV21-1 is labeled a pseudogene. CDR3 length: 20 residues. The CDR3 protein is CASSKPSLQGEPDSYNEQFF. The CDR3 DNA reads TGTGCCAGCAGCAAACCATCTCTACAGGGGGAACCCGACTCCTACAATGAGCAGTTCTTC.

This clone is a singleton in its sample. The V call is TRBV30, the J call TRBJ2-1; the D gene could be TRBD1 or TRBD2 (5 bases each). Trimming shortened V by 2 bases and J by 6 bases, and 11 bases separated the two germline ends. The germline gives CDR1 GTSNPN, CDR2 SVGIG (reference sequence). The length of the CDR3 is 13 residues. DNA of the CDR3: TGTGCCTGGAGTAGCCTAGGGACCAATGAGCAGTTCTTC. Its translation is CAWSSLGTNEQFF.

The V and J genes are TRBV9 and TRBJ2-7, with D tentatively TRBD2 (5 bases). The ends were cut back, 4 bases at V and 2 bases at J, with 16 bases in the middle. In germline, CDR1 is SGDLS, CDR2 YYNGEE. The CDR3 consists of 15 residues. The CDR3, as DNA: TGTGCCAGCAGCTTATCCACTAGTACCCCCTACGAGCAGTACTTC. It is translated as CASSLSTSTPYEQYF.

The gene calls are TRBV5-1 and TRBJ1-1, with 8 nucleotides matching TRBD1. Germline trimming cut 3 bases from V and 5 bases from J; bases unmatched to any gene: 9. Germline V gene sequence: CDR1 SGHRS, CDR2 YFSETQ. The CDR3 has 15 residues. CDR3 bases: TGCGCCAGCAGCTGGGCAGGGGGCCGGGGAACTGAAGCTTTCTTT. It is translated as CASSWAGGRGTEAFF. Full variable domain (missing parts from reference TRBV5-1 and TRBJ1-1): KAGVTQTPRYLIKTRGQQVTLSCSPISGHRSVSWYQQTPGQGLQFLFEYFSETQRNKGNFPGRFSGRQFSNSRSEMNVSTLELGDSALYLCASSWAGGRGTEAFFGQGTRLTVV.

The V call is TRBV6-5, the J call TRBJ2-7, with 9 bases aligning to TRBD2. The CDR3 loop spans 15 amino acids. Germline V CDR1 and CDR2: MNHEY, SVGAGI. Trimming took 5 bases from V and 3 from J; bases not matched to a gene: 8. In DNA, the CDR3 is TGTGCCAGCAGTCGAACTAGCGGGCTAATCTACGAGCAGTACTTC. Protein product: CASSRTSGLIYEQYF.

The V call is TRBV15, the J call TRBJ1-5, with D unresolved. Trimming stripped 2 bases from V and 4 bases from J, with 9 bases between. CDR1 is LNHNV and CDR2 is YYDKDF in the germline V gene (reference sequence). The CDR3 is 14 amino acids. The CDR3 region has the DNA TGTGCCACCAGCAGACAGGCACTAAATCAGCCCCAGCATTTT. Its protein product is CATSRQALNQPQHF. Complete variable domain (other parts from reference TRBV15 and TRBJ1-5): DAMVIQNPRYQVTQFGKPVTLSCSQTLNHNVMYWYQQKSSQAPKLLFHYYDKDFNNEADTPDNFQSRRPNTSFCFLDIRSPGLGDTAMYLCATSRQALNQPQHFGDGTRLSIL.

The genes are TRBV10-1 and TRBJ2-6; D tentatively fits TRBD1 or TRBD2 (5 bases each). The germline V and J ends were trimmed by 2 bases and 0 bases, with 5 bases remaining between them. CDR3 size: 15 residues. CDR1 is WNHNN, CDR2 SYGVQD, per germline (reference sequence). CDR3 sequence (DNA): TGCGCCAGCAGTGAGGGGGGCTCTGGGGCCAACGTCCTGACTTTC. Its translation: CASSEGGSGANVLTF.